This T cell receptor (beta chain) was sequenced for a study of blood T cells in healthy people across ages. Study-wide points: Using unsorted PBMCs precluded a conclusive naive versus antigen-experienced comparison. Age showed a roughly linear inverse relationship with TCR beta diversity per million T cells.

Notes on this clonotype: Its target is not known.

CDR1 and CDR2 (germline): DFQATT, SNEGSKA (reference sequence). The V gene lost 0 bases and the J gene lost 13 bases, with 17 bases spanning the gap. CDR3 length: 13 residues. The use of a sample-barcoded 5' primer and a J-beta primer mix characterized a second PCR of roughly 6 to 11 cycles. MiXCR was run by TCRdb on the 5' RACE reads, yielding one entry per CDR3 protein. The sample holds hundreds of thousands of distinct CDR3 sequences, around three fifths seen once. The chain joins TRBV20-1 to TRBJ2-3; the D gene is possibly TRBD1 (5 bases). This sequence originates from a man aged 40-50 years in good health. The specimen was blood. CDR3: CSARDQTGARKYF. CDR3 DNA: TGCAGTGCTAGAGATCAGACTGGGGCGAGGAAGTATTTT.